The 22 T cell receptor beta chains reported below all come from one sample, sequenced in a study of Graves' ophthalmopathy and Graves' hyperthyroidism. Amplifying from RNA transcripts, the study obtained TCR beta CDR3 regions. The first round was an RT-PCR with HTBI primers, and the second round was a multiplex PCR. Via MiXCR, TCRdb re-called the multiplex PCR reads, giving one row per CDR3 protein. Of over a million distinct CDR3 sequences listed, less than 45% are singletons. The sample was peripheral blood or thyroid tissue (not recorded which). Source of these receptors: an adult man with Graves' hyperthyroidism.

The CDR3 loop is CSVAVGGEYEQYF. The CDR3 bases are TGCAGCGTTGCGGTGGGAGGGGAATACGAGCAGTACTTC. The chain couples TRBV29-1 to TRBJ2-7; 7 positions match TRBD2. V lost 4 bases to trimming and J lost 4 bases; unmatched junction nucleotides: 7. This CDR3 has 13 residues. Germline V gene lookup returns CDR1 SQVTM and CDR2 ANQGSEA.

The table lists this clonotype with many counts. The CDR3 here is CASSDERVWGYTF. In DNA form, the CDR3 reads TGTGCCAGCAGTGACGAGAGGGTGTGGGGCTACACCTTC. This chain uses TRBV2 with TRBJ1-2; D not certain. CDR3 size: 13 residues. V lost 3 bases and J 8 bases, leaving 13 bases between the germline ends. Germline CDR1 SNHLY, CDR2 FYNNEI.

This clonotype was counted ten times or more. The chain couples TRBV29-1 to TRBJ1-1; D unclear. The length of the CDR3 is 13 residues. The ends were cut back, 4 bases at V and 1 base at J, with 10 bases in the middle. CDR1 SQVTM and CDR2 ANQGSEA come from the germline V gene. CDR3 in amino acids: CSVVAPSNTEAFF. The CDR3 nucleotides are TGCAGCGTTGTAGCACCCTCGAACACTGAAGCTTTCTTT.

This clonotype was seen many times. The chain joins TRBV13 to TRBJ2-2, with unresolved D. Trimming left V 2 bases short and J 8 bases short, with 3 bases between. The CDR3 totals 11 residues. CDR1 and CDR2 from the germline V gene are PRHDT and FYEKMQ (reference sequence). In DNA form, the CDR3 reads TGTGCCAGCAGCTTACAAGGGGAGCTGTTTTTT. Its translation is CASSLQGELFF.

The rearrangement links TRBV7-2 to TRBJ1-2; 12 bases line up with TRBD1. This CDR3 has 16 amino acids. CDR1 and CDR2 (germline): SGHTA, FQGNSA. Trimming removed 5 bases from V and 7 bases from J; junction bases left unmatched: 11. CDR3 region: CASSPRPGQGAFGYTF. DNA for the CDR3: TGTGCCAGCAGCCCGCGACCGGGACAGGGGGCCTTTGGCTACACCTTC.

The genes are TRBV2 and TRBJ2-7; TRBD2 is a possible D gene (6 bases). The CDR3 spans 14 residues. V lost 8 bases, J lost 0 bases, and 14 bases lay in between. Germline loops: CDR1 SNHLY, CDR2 FYNNEI. The CDR3 sequence: CASGGTYLSYEQYF. As DNA, the CDR3 is TGTGCCAGCGGCGGGACGTACCTCTCCTACGAGCAGTACTTC.

The sample holds many counts of this clonotype. The CDR3 reads CATLRQELSYEQYF. In DNA, the CDR3 is TGTGCCACTCTCCGACAGGAACTGTCCTACGAGCAGTACTTC. The J gene is TRBJ2-7, the V gene TRBV10-3, with a tentative D call TRBD1 (6 bases). The germline V gene has CDR1 ENHRY and CDR2 SYGVKD. The CDR3 has 14 residues. Trimming pared 10 bases from V and 1 base from J, leaving 17 bases between.

The rearrangement uses TRBV20-1 and TRBJ1-5; no definite D call. CDR1 and CDR2 from the germline V gene are DFQATT and SNEGSKA (reference sequence). The CDR3 sequence is 15 residues long. V lost 0 bases, J lost 8 bases, and 17 bases lay in between. In DNA, the CDR3 is TGCAGTGCTAGAGATGTAAGGGTAGAAATAAAGCCCCAGCATTTT. It codes for CSARDVRVEIKPQHF.

This clonotype has a handful of counts. The chain couples TRBV7-2 to TRBJ1-5; tentatively, D is TRBD1 (5 bases). The CDR3 contains 15 residues. CDR1 and CDR2 from the germline V gene are SGHTA and FQGNSA. V lost 6 bases, J lost 7 bases, and 19 bases lay in between. In DNA, the CDR3 is TGTGCCAGCAGTCAATCCACCAAAGGGGACCAGCCCCAGCATTTT. Translated: CASSQSTKGDQPQHF.

The chain is built from TRBV10-1 and TRBJ2-2; 9 nucleotides line up with TRBD1. Germline V gene sequence: CDR1 WNHNN, CDR2 SYGVQD (reference sequence). This CDR3 is built from 16 residues. V lost 2 bases to trimming and J lost 1 base; unmatched junction nucleotides: 2. Here the CDR3 DNA reads TGCGCCAGCAGTGAGGGACAGGGGCAGAACACCGGGGAGCTGTTTTTT. The encoded protein is CASSEGQGQNTGELFF.

There are a few counts of this clonotype. The chain links TRBV12-5 to TRBJ2-2; D ambiguous. In germline, CDR1 is LGHNT, CDR2 FRNRAP. Trimming removed 6 bases at V and 9 bases at J, with 11 bases between. This CDR3 spans 12 amino acids. CDR3 sequence (DNA): TGTGCTAGTGGCATTCCTACCCGGGAGCTGTTTTTT. This sequence encodes CASGIPTRELFF. Full variable domain (rest looked up from reference TRBV12-5 and TRBJ2-2): DARVTQTPRHKVTEMGQEVTMRCQPILGHNTVFWYRQTMMQGLELLAYFRNRAPLDDSGMPKDRFSAEMPDATLATLKIQPSEPRDSAVYFCASGIPTRELFFGEGSRLTVL.

To note about this clonotype: The missing conserved phenylalanine or tryptophan at the end of this CDR3 makes a read error likely. J is TRBJ1-3 and V is TRBV5-1, with 7 bases aligning to TRBD1. This CDR3 region has 17 residues. Germline V gene data show CDR1 as SGHRS and CDR2 as YFSETQ. V shed 0 bases, J shed 0 bases, and the junction held 6 bases outside the gene matches. CDR3 sequence (DNA): TGCGCCAGCAGCTTGGAGCTACAGGGGATCTCTGGAAACACCATATATCTT. Translation gives CASSLELQGISGNTIYL.

The sample holds a few counts of this clonotype. This sequence joins TRBV19 and TRBJ2-7; 7 bases agree with TRBD1. After removal of 6 bases from V and 3 bases from J, the junction contained 14 bases not matched to a gene. Germline V gives CDR1 LNHDA, CDR2 SQIVND (reference sequence). The CDR3 runs to 16 residues. CDR3 loop: CASRRSVGTEYYEQYF. CDR3 bases: TGTGCCAGTAGACGCTCAGTGGGGACAGAGTACTACGAGCAGTACTTC.

The V gene is TRBV20-1, the J gene TRBJ2-7; D is possibly TRBD1 or TRBD2 (5 bases each). The CDR3 consists of 14 residues. CDR1 is DFQATT, CDR2 SNEGSKA, per germline (reference sequence). Trimming pared 3 bases from V and 0 bases from J, leaving 12 bases between. CDR3 region: CSASARDLSYEQYF. As DNA, the CDR3 is TGCAGTGCTAGCGCCAGGGACCTCTCCTACGAGCAGTACTTC.

In this sample, this clonotype turned up many times. The chain carries TRBV12-3 or TRBV12-4 and TRBJ1-1; no clear D. V lost 5 bases and J 0 bases, leaving 7 bases between the germline ends. The CDR3 has 13 amino acids. CDR3 in amino acids: CASSTTMNTEAFF. Written as DNA, the CDR3 is TGTGCCAGCAGTACTACAATGAACACTGAAGCTTTCTTT.

The chain carries TRBV14 and TRBJ2-5; unclear D gene. Germline loops: CDR1 SGHDN, CDR2 FVKESK. The length of the CDR3 is 15 residues. Trimming cost V 1 base and J 4 bases, with 13 bases left between them. CDR3 in DNA: TGTGCCAGCAGCCAAGTTATGTCTCTGGGAGAGACCCAGTACTTC. As protein: CASSQVMSLGETQYF.

The gene calls are TRBV19 and TRBJ1-5; possibly TRBD1 for D (6 bases). Germline CDR1 LNHDA, CDR2 SQIVND (reference sequence). There are 15 residues in the CDR3. V gave up 3 bases and J gave up 5 bases, with 14 bases separating them. For the CDR3, the DNA is TGTGCCAGTAGTATCAGCGGGGGCCCATATCAGCCCCAGCATTTT. Protein: CASSISGGPYQPQHF. The full variable domain, in which reference TRBV19 and TRBJ1-5 provide the parts outside the CDR3, is DGGITQSPKYLFRKEGQNVTLSCEQNLNHDAMYWYRQDPGQGLRLIYYSQIVNDFQKGDIAEGYSVSREKKESFPLTVTSAQKNPTAFYLCASSISGGPYQPQHFGDGTRLSIL.

To note about this clonotype: Germline and junction disagree at one end, which may indicate a read error. V and J are TRBV20-1 and TRBJ1-6; tentative D call: TRBD1 (5 bases). The germline gives CDR1 DFQATT, CDR2 SNEGSKA (reference sequence). This CDR3 is 12 amino acids long. The DNA for the CDR3 is TGCAGTGCTAGAAAGAGGGGTTCACCCCCCCACTTT. Translation gives CSARKRGSPPHF.

This clonotype was detected only a few times. This CDR3 reads CASSIGQRLTDTQYF. DNA for the CDR3: TGTGCCAGTAGTATAGGACAGCGACTGACAGATACGCAGTATTTT. This sequence joins TRBV19 and TRBJ2-3; tentative D call: TRBD1 (5 bases). CDR1 is LNHDA and CDR2 is SQIVND in the germline V gene (reference sequence). The CDR3 is made up of 15 amino acids. Trimming cost V 1 base and J 3 bases, with 11 bases left between them.

This clonotype was counted between two and nine times. The V gene is TRBV30, the J gene TRBJ1-2; D gene unclear. Trimming took 0 bases from V and 8 from J, leaving 10 bases between them. The CDR3 consists of 12 residues. In germline, CDR1 is GTSNPN, CDR2 SVGIG (reference sequence). CDR3 sequence (DNA): TGTGCCTGGAGTGTCCTCCCGGAAGGCTACACCTTC. Translation: CAWSVLPEGYTF.

The sample holds many counts of this clonotype. The gene calls are TRBV5-5 and TRBJ2-5; perhaps TRBD2 as D (6 bases). This CDR3 has 16 amino acids. Trimming removed 0 bases at V and 1 base at J, with 13 bases between. CDR1 is SGHKS and CDR2 is YYEKEE in the germline V gene (reference sequence). The DNA for the CDR3 is TGTGCCAGCAGCTTGGCCACGGGGGTCGGCCAAGAGACCCAGTACTTC. Translated, it gives CASSLATGVGQETQYF.

This clonotype came up many times. The chain is built from TRBV14 and TRBJ2-7; D gene uncertain. Germline-derived CDR1 and CDR2 are SGHDN and FVKESK. Trimming left V 0 bases short and J 6 bases short, with 9 bases between. This CDR3 contains 13 residues. The CDR3 DNA is TGTGCCAGCAGCCAAGATTATTTGGGCGAGCAGTACTTC. This codes for CASSQDYLGEQYF.